Following are 5 T cell receptor beta chains from one sample sequenced in a study of shared clonotypes between healthy human individuals. The protocol was immunoSEQ multiplex PCR, while the TCRdb copy is restricted to in-frame clones and leaves out a portion. The sample carries over 2 million clones, 95% recorded once. Sequencing input: naive CD4+ T cells sorted from blood. Subset of the sample: CD45RA+ positively selected. The receptors were sampled from a man aged 18 to 29 in good health.

This chain connects TRBV6-5 to TRBJ2-5, with D perhaps TRBD2 (5 bases). This CDR3 contains 14 residues. Germline V gene lookup returns CDR1 MNHEY and CDR2 SVGAGI. V lost 0 bases, J lost 7 bases, and 12 bases lay in between. CDR3 nucleotide sequence: TGTGCCAGCAGTTACTCGACCGCGGCGGGGACCCAGTACTTC. This sequence encodes CASSYSTAAGTQYF.

V gene TRBV6-1 combines with J gene TRBJ1-2, with D perhaps matching TRBD1 (6 bases). CDR1 MNHNS and CDR2 SASEGT come from the germline V gene. V lost 7 bases and J lost 4, with 16 bases in between. This CDR3 has 14 residues. The CDR3 reads CASTRGWGPYGYTF. The CDR3 coding sequence is TGTGCCAGCACCCGGGGCTGGGGGCCCTATGGCTACACCTTC.

To note about this clone: Other DNA sequences in the sample encode the same CDR3. The gene calls are TRBV5-1 and TRBJ2-7; TRBD1 agrees at 7 bases. CDR1 SGHRS and CDR2 YFSETQ come from the germline V gene. With V trimmed by 0 bases and J by 4 bases, 7 bases remained unmatched. The CDR3 runs 15 residues. In DNA, the CDR3 is TGCGCCAGCAGCTTGGAGGGGGCTGGGAGTTACGAGCAGTACTTC. As protein: CASSLEGAGSYEQYF.

The chain links TRBV6-5 to TRBJ2-7, with D perhaps assigned TRBD1 or TRBD2 (5 bases each). V shed 6 bases and J shed 0 bases, with 15 bases lying between them. This CDR3 is 15 amino acids long. Germline CDR1 and CDR2: MNHEY and SVGAGI. CDR3 sequence: CASSRPGTSSYEQYF. CDR3 DNA: TGTGCCAGCAGCCGCCCCGGGACCTCCTCCTACGAGCAGTACTTC.

The genes are TRBV19 and TRBJ1-6; 9 nucleotides agree with TRBD1. CDR1 is LNHDA and CDR2 is SQIVND in the germline V gene (reference sequence). This CDR3 contains 15 residues. V shed 7 bases and J 7 bases; nucleotides not matched to a gene: 8. CDR3 sequence: CASTSGTGNNSPLHF. The CDR3 nucleotides read TGTGCCAGTACCTCCGGGACAGGGAACAATTCACCCCTCCACTTT.